This T cell receptor beta chain derives from a study of breast tumors, draining lymph nodes, adjacent tissues. V was cut by 4 bases and J by 10 bases, with 14 bases left in between. Germline assignment: CDR1 MNHEY and CDR2 SVGAGI. The CDR3 spans 13 residues. TCRdb processed the multiplex PCR reads anew with MiXCR; each CDR3 protein has one entry. The sample carries about 150,000 distinct CDR3 sequences, 20% to 25% recorded once. The table lists this clonotype with many counts. Samples came from axillary lymph nodes draining the breast cancer. The V call is TRBV6-5, the J call TRBJ2-1; D perhaps matches TRBD1 (5 bases). The sample was axillary lymph node tissue. The clonotype comes from a female donor with breast cancer. Some clones in this sample may be carry-over from other donors' samples. CDR3 loop: CASSLGYRREQFF. CDR3 nucleotides: TGTGCCAGCAGTTTGGGCTACAGGCGAGAGCAGTTCTTC.